What follows is one TCR beta chain and its context. The antigen remains unidentified. Libraries were prepared by immunoSEQ multiplex PCR; TCRdb keeps only in-frame clonotypes and omits some of them. The profile shows 65,000 to 100,000 clones, roughly four fifths of them singletons. The record originates from a study of radiotherapy plus CTLA-4 blockade in lung cancer. Whole-study context: With roughly 30% of patients having disease control, objective responses were seen in 15% to 20%.

There are 15 residues in the CDR3. CDR1 and CDR2 (germline): MDHEN, SYDVKM. The V and J ends lost 6 bases and 4 bases, in that order; junction bases with no gene match: 9. Study observations and caveats: Blood saw expansion of tumor-derived TCR clones after radiotherapy plus ipilimumab.

Sequenced material: peripheral blood, taken from a patient treated with radiotherapy plus ipilimumab. This rearrangement joins TRBV28 to TRBJ1-2; 9 bases are a match to TRBD1. The source is a human donor with non-small cell lung cancer who had stable disease on radiotherapy plus ipilimumab. The CDR3 region is CASRVGQGHGYGYTF. The DNA for the CDR3 is TGTGCCAGCAGGGTGGGACAGGGTCATGGCTATGGCTACACCTTC.